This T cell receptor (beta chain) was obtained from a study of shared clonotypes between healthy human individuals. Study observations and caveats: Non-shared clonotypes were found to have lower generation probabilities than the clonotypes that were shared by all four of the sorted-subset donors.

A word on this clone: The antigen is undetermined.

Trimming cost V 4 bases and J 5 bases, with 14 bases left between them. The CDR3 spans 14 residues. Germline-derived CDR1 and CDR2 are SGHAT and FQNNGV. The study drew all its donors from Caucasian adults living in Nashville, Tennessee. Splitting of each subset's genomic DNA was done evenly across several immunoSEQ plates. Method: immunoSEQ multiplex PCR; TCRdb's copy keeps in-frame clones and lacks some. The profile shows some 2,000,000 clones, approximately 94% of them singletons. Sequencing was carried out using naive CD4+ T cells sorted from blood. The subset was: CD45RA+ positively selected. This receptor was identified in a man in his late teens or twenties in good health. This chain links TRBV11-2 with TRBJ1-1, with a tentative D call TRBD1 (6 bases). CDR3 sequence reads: CASSSIQGLTEAFF. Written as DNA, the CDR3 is TGTGCCAGCAGCTCTATACAGGGATTGACTGAAGCTTTCTTT. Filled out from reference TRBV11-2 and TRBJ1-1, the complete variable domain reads EAGVAQSPRYKIIEKRQSVAFWCNPISGHATLYWYQQILGQGPKLLIQFQNNGVVDDSQLPKDRFSAERLKGVDSTLKIQPAKLEDSAVYLCASSSIQGLTEAFFGQGTRLTVV.